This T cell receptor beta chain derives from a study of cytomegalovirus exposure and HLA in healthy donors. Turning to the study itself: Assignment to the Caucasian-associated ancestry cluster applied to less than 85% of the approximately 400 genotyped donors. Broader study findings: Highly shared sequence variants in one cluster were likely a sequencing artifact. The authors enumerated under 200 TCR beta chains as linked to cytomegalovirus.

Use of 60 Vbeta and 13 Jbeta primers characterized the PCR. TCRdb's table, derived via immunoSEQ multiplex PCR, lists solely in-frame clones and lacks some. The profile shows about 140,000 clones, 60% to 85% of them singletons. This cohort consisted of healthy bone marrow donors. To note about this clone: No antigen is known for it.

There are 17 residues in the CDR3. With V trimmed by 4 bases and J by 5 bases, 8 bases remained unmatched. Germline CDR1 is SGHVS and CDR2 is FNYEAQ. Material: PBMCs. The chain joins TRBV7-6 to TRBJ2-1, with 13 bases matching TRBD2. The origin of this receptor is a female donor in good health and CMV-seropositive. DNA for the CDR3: TGTGCCAGCAGCTCGGGACTAGCGGGACCCGTAGACAATGAGCAGTTCTTC. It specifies CASSSGLAGPVDNEQFF. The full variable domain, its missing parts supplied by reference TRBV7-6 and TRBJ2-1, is GAGVSQSPRYKVTKRGQDVALRCDPISGHVSLYWYRQALGQGPEFLTYFNYEAQQDKSGLPNDRFSAERPEGSISTLTIQRTEQRDSAMYRCASSSGLAGPVDNEQFFGPGTRLTVL.